These 8 T cell receptor beta chains were sequenced from one sample in a study of T cells in Graves' hyperthyroidism and ophthalmopathy. Amplification targeted TCR beta CDR3 regions from RNA transcripts. A set of HTBI primers served as the primers for a first-round RT-PCR of the TCR CDR3. TCRdb analysed the multiplex PCR reads with MiXCR anew, one entry per CDR3 protein. The table lists 490,000 or so distinct CDR3 sequences, 16% of them singletons. The specimen was blood. These receptor sequences come from a woman younger than 45 with Graves' ophthalmopathy.

A note on this clonotype: This may arise from a read error, as a much more abundant clone is one base away. The chain has TRBV28 and TRBJ2-2; 9 nucleotides match TRBD2. This CDR3 is built from 17 residues. From germline, CDR1 is MDHEN and CDR2 SYDVKM. DNA of the CDR3: TGTGCCAGCAGTTTAGGCTCTAGCGGGGAGAACACCGGGGAGCCGTTTTTT. This codes for CASSLGSSGENTGEPFF.

A note on this clonotype: A much larger clone differs from this one at a single base, so this may be a read error. CDR3 sequence reads: CSARDLVGVKTGSSYNEQFF. CDR3 nucleotide sequence: TGCAGTGCTAGAGATCTGGTGGGGGTAAAGACTGGGAGCTCCTACAATGAGCAGTTCTTC. The V gene is TRBV20-1, the J gene TRBJ2-1, with D perhaps being TRBD1 or TRBD2 (5 bases each). The CDR3 runs 20 residues. Germline V gene data show CDR1 as DFQATT and CDR2 as SNEGSKA (reference sequence). Trimming pared 0 bases from V and 0 bases from J, leaving 24 bases between.

V gene TRBV7-9 combines with J gene TRBJ1-1; 10 bases are a match to TRBD1. The CDR3 contains 16 residues. Germline V gene lookup returns CDR1 SEHNR and CDR2 FQNEAQ (reference sequence). V lost 5 bases and J lost 5; bases outside the gene matches: 11. The CDR3 region has the DNA TGTGCCAGCAGCCATAAGACAGGGGGCGCGTGGACTGAAGCTTTCTTT. It specifies CASSHKTGGAWTEAFF. Full variable domain (missing parts from reference TRBV7-9 and TRBJ1-1): DTGVSQNPRHKITKRGQNVTFRCDPISEHNRLYWYRQTLGQGPEFLTYFQNEAQLEKSRLLSDRFSAERPKGSFSTLEIQRTEQGDSAMYLCASSHKTGGAWTEAFFGQGTRLTVV.

The table lists this clonotype with many counts. The chain joins TRBV28 to TRBJ1-4; TRBD1 aligns across 11 bases. Germline CDR1 MDHEN, CDR2 SYDVKM. After removal of 5 bases from V and 5 bases from J, the junction contained 13 bases not matched to a gene. The CDR3 runs to 18 residues. The CDR3 DNA sequence: TGTGCCAGCAGTCCAATACGAGGACAGGGGGCGAACAATGAAAAACTGTTTTTT. Protein product: CASSPIRGQGANNEKLFF.

V is TRBV5-1 and J is TRBJ1-4, with 9 bases that match TRBD1. Germline assignment: CDR1 SGHRS and CDR2 YFSETQ. The CDR3 totals 15 residues. V was pared by 3 bases and J by 6 bases, with 6 bases of the junction left unmatched. CDR3 region: CASSSRTGEYEKLFF. The CDR3 DNA is TGCGCCAGCAGCTCAAGGACAGGGGAATATGAAAAACTGTTTTTT.

This clonotype was seen more than once but under ten times. V gene TRBV2 combines with J gene TRBJ2-5; TRBD1 matches at 8 bases. CDR1 and CDR2 from the germline V gene are SNHLY and FYNNEI. The J segment lost 4 bases and the V segment lost 6 bases, leaving 4 bases of the junction unmatched. CDR3 length: 13 residues. The CDR3 DNA sequence: TGTGCCAGCAGACGCACAGGGGGAGAGACCCAGTACTTC. Translated, it gives CASRRTGGETQYF.

Many counts were recorded for this clonotype. The rearrangement links TRBV28 to TRBJ1-5; D gene ambiguous. Germline loops: CDR1 MDHEN, CDR2 SYDVKM. The V end was cut by 3 bases, the J end by 0 bases, with 9 bases between. This CDR3 contains 15 residues. The CDR3 here is CASSLYKHSNQPQHF. CDR3 in DNA: TGTGCCAGCAGTTTGTACAAACATAGCAATCAGCCCCAGCATTTT.

In regard to this clonotype: A much bigger clone sits one base away, suggesting this may be a read error. The rearrangement joins TRBV13 to TRBJ2-1; no clear D. The germline V gene has CDR1 PRHDT and CDR2 FYEKMQ (reference sequence). The CDR3 extends over 15 amino acids. V was cut by 0 bases and J by 6 bases, with 12 bases left in between. The CDR3 region is CASSLGPLGGNEQFF. As DNA, the CDR3 is TGTGCCAGCAGCTTAGGCCCTCTGGGTGGCAATGAGCAGTTCTTC.